Included here is one TCR beta chain sequence, with context. What it binds is unknown. This entry is derived from a study of cytomegalovirus exposure and HLA in healthy donors. Study results and limitations: Researchers reportedly found TCR beta sequences accurately predicted most subjects' HLA-A and HLA-B alleles.

Vbeta (60) and Jbeta (13) primers were used in the PCR. Repertoires were generated with immunoSEQ multiplex PCR, while TCRdb's copy carries only in-frame clones and drops some. The listing records more than 45,000 clones. J was trimmed by 5 bases and V by 3 bases; bases with no gene match: 6. Per germline, CDR1 SGHRS and CDR2 YFSETQ. The CDR3 covers 14 residues. The sequence was obtained from a woman aged 55 to 70 in good health and CMV-seropositive. V usage is TRBV5-1 and J usage is TRBJ2-7, with 9 positions matching TRBD1. Sequencing input: PBMCs. The CDR3, as DNA: TGCGCCAGCAGCTCGCCGGGACAGGGAAACGAGCAGTACTTC. Translating it yields CASSSPGQGNEQYF.